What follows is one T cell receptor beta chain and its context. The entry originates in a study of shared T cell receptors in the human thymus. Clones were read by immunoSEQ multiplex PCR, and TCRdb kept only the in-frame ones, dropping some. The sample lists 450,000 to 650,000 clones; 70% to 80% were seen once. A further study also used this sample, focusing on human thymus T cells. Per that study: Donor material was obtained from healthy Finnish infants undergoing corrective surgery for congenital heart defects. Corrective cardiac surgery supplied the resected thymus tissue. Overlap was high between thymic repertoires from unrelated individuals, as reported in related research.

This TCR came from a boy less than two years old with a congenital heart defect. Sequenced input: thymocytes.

The CDR3, as DNA: TGTGCCAGCAGCCCAGGGGCCCCCCTGTTACGCCCCGGGGAGCTGTTTTTT. Its protein product is CASSPGAPLLRPGELFF. V usage is TRBV9 and J usage is TRBJ2-2; D is possibly TRBD1 (6 bases). The V end lost 4 bases, the J end lost 6 bases, and 22 bases lay between the germline ends. The length of the CDR3 is 17 residues. Germline V gives CDR1 SGDLS, CDR2 YYNGEE. The variable domain in full, completed from reference TRBV9 and TRBJ2-2, reads DSGVTQTPKHLITATGQRVTLRCSPRSGDLSVYWYQQSLDQGLQFLIQYYNGEERAKGNILERFSAQQFPDLHSELNLSSLELGDSALYFCASSPGAPLLRPGELFFGEGSRLTVL.